These T cell receptor beta chains were read from a single sample in a study of TIL therapy for anti-PD-1-resistant metastatic lung cancer. TCRdb's table, derived via immunoSEQ multiplex PCR, lists solely in-frame clones and lacks some. The sample contains about 16,000 clones, 70% to 85% of which appear only once. Sample: blood, taken at baseline. The receptor source for this set is a person between 25 and 79 years old with non-small cell lung cancer. CDR3s include the opening cysteine and the closing phenylalanine or tryptophan. The order of the fields is CDR3 length, D gene, V gene, clone size, J gene, CDR3 protein, CDR3 DNA. D genes are given only for firm matches. Size is stated for part of the rows, as once, few or many counts, or as a class when the clone is expanded.

14	TRBD1	TRBV5-6	NA	TRBJ2-7	CASSFGQVSYEQYF	TGTGCCAGCAGCTTCGGACAGGTCTCCTACGAGCAGTACTTC
13	NA	TRBV6-6	NA	TRBJ2-5	CASSYEVLETQYF	TGTGCCAGCAGTTACGAGGTTTTAGAGACCCAGTACTTC
14	NA	TRBV11-2	NA	TRBJ2-7	CASSLQRHSYEQYF	TGTGCCAGCAGCTTACAGAGACACTCCTACGAGCAGTACTTC
11	NA	TRBV7-6	few	TRBJ2-2	CASSPTGELFF	TGTGCCAGCAGCCCGACGGGGGAGCTGTTTTTT
14	TRBD1	TRBV6-1	NA	TRBJ1-2	CASSEQTGGSGYTF	TGTGCCAGCAGTGAACAGACAGGGGGCTCTGGCTACACCTTC
12	NA	TRBV29-1	once	TRBJ1-2	CSVEGGSNGYTF	TGCAGCGTTGAAGGGGGGTCCAATGGCTACACCTTC
14	TRBD1	TRBV7-2	NA	TRBJ1-2	CASSSRTGNYGYTF	TGTGCCAGCAGCTCAAGGACAGGGAACTATGGCTACACCTTC
13	NA	TRBV7-8	NA	TRBJ2-1	CASSYPQYNEQFF	TGTGCCAGCAGCTACCCTCAATACAATGAGCAGTTCTTC
15	TRBD2	TRBV15	NA	TRBJ2-7	CATSRSRTSGDEQYF	TGTGCCACCAGCAGATCCCGGACTAGCGGGGACGAGCAGTACTTC
12	NA	TRBV7-2	NA	TRBJ2-7	CASSRGTYEQYF	TGTGCCAGCAGCCGCGGGACTTACGAGCAGTACTTC
11	NA	TRBV7-9	once	TRBJ2-1	CASRLHNEQFF	TGTGCCAGCCGCCTGCACAATGAGCAGTTCTTC
15	TRBD1	TRBV9	NA	TRBJ2-2	CASSDLTGVTGELFF	TGTGCCAGCAGCGACCTGACAGGGGTTACCGGGGAGCTGTTTTTT
17	NA	TRBV7-9	once	TRBJ2-5	CASSLALGGPHQETQYF	TGTGCCAGCAGCTTAGCTTTGGGAGGTCCCCACCAAGAGACCCAGTACTTC
15	NA	TRBV2	few	TRBJ1-6	CASRPGDPSNSPLHF	TGTGCCAGCAGGCCGGGGGATCCTTCTAATTCACCCCTCCACTTT
13	TRBD1	TRBV19	NA	TRBJ2-1	CASSGQGVNEQFF	TGTGCCAGTAGTGGACAGGGAGTTAATGAGCAGTTCTTC
12	TRBD1	TRBV6-6	NA	TRBJ1-2	CASSHPQGGYTF	TGTGCCAGCAGTCACCCACAGGGGGGGTACACCTTC
11	NA	TRBV20-1	NA	TRBJ2-5	CSASPGSPRYF	TGCAGTGCTTCCCCCGGGTCCCCCCGGTACTTC
12	NA	TRBV28	few	TRBJ1-1	CASSPGDTEAFF	TGTGCCAGCAGCCCAGGGGACACTGAAGCTTTCTTT
12	NA	TRBV9	NA	TRBJ1-2	CASSFSQGGYTF	TGTGCCAGCAGCTTCAGCCAAGGGGGCTACACCTTC
19	TRBD1	TRBV4-3	NA	TRBJ2-3	CASSQAPGTGVSSTDTQYF	TGCGCCAGCAGCCAAGCCCCGGGGACAGGGGTCAGTTCCACAGATACGCAGTATTTT
13	NA	TRBV10-1	few	TRBJ2-1	CASSASVRGEQFF	TGCGCCAGCAGTGCCTCAGTCAGGGGTGAGCAGTTCTTC
16	TRBD2	TRBV27	NA	TRBJ2-3	CASSSRLAGAADTQYF	TGTGCCAGCAGTTCCCGACTAGCGGGGGCCGCAGATACGCAGTATTTT
18	TRBD1	TRBV14	NA	TRBJ2-5	CASSPNPRQGARRETQYF	TGTGCCAGCAGCCCGAATCCCCGACAGGGGGCTAGGCGAGAGACCCAGTACTTC
17	TRBD2	TRBV7-9	NA	TRBJ2-3	CASSPRGAGGGTDTQYF	TGTGCCAGCAGCCCCCGGGGAGCGGGGGGCGGCACAGATACGCAGTATTTT
13	NA	TRBV7-9	NA	TRBJ1-2	CASSILSNYGYTF	TGTGCCAGCAGCATCTTGTCCAACTATGGCTACACCTTC
11	NA	TRBV6-1	NA	TRBJ2-2	CASSEGGELFF	TGTGCCAGCAGTGAAGGCGGGGAGCTGTTTTTT
11	NA	TRBV20-1	NA	TRBJ2-7	CSARDSYEQYF	TGCAGTGCTAGAGATTCGTACGAGCAGTACTTC
12	NA	TRBV5-1	once	TRBJ2-4	CASSLSRNIQYF	TGCGCCAGCAGCTTGTCCCGCAACATTCAGTACTTC
16	TRBD2	TRBV11-3	NA	TRBJ2-3	CASSRGGAYLTDTQYF	TGTGCCAGCAGTCGCGGGGGGGCGTACCTCACAGATACGCAGTATTTT
13	NA	TRBV10-3	NA	TRBJ2-3	CAISGSTGDTQYF	TGTGCCATTTCGGGTTCAACGGGAGATACGCAGTATTTT
15	NA	TRBV15	NA	TRBJ1-4	CATSRDSGTNEKLFF	TGTGCCACCAGCAGAGATTCTGGCACTAATGAAAAACTGTTTTTT
16	TRBD1	TRBV9	NA	TRBJ2-5	CASSVGGTGVQETQYF	TGTGCCAGCAGCGTAGGAGGGACAGGGGTACAAGAGACCCAGTACTTC
15	TRBD1	TRBV6-5	NA	TRBJ2-5	CASSRMTGGAETQYF	TGTGCCAGCAGTCGTATGACAGGGGGCGCCGAGACCCAGTACTTC
19	NA	TRBV11-3	NA	TRBJ1-4	CASSQQPPGRMGSNEKLFF	TGTGCCAGCAGCCAACAACCCCCCGGCCGTATGGGGTCTAATGAAAAACTGTTTTTT
14	NA	TRBV27	NA	TRBJ2-2	CASSFAPVGGELFF	TGTGCCAGCAGCTTTGCCCCCGTGGGAGGGGAGCTGTTTTTT
16	NA	TRBV9	NA	TRBJ2-3	CASSAEDWVRGDTQYF	TGTGCCAGCAGCGCCGAGGACTGGGTGAGGGGAGATACGCAGTATTTT
15	NA	TRBV7-2	NA	TRBJ2-5	CASSQGGTPPKTQYF	TGTGCCAGCAGCCAGGGCGGGACACCACCCAAGACCCAGTACTTC
15	TRBD1	TRBV6-1	NA	TRBJ2-7	CASSDRDRADYEQYF	TGTGCCAGCAGTGATCGGGACAGGGCTGATTACGAGCAGTACTTC